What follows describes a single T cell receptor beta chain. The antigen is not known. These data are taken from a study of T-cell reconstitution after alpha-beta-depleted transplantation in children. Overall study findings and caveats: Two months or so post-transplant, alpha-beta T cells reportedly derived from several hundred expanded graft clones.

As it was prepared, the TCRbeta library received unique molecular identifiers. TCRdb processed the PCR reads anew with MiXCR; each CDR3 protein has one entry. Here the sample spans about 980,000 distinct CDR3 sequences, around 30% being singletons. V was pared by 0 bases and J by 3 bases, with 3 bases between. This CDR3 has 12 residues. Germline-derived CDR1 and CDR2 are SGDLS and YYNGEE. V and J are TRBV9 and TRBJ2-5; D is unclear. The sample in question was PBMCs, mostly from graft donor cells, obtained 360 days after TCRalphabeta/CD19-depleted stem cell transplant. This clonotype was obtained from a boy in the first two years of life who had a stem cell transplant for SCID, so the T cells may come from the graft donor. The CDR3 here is CASSVVEETQYF. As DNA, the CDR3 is TGTGCCAGCAGCGTAGTCGAAGAGACCCAGTACTTC.